Below, 21 T cell receptor beta chains from the same sample are listed, as sequenced in a study of cytomegalovirus exposure and HLA in healthy donors. Amplification used 60 Vbeta primers and 13 Jbeta primers. Using immunoSEQ multiplex PCR, the repertoire was profiled, and TCRdb retains in-frame clones only, with some absent. The sample has approximately 95,000 clones; approximately 81% are singletons. Input material: PBMCs. The receptors come from a woman in her thirties or forties in good health and CMV-seropositive.

The sample holds one count of this clone. The chain couples TRBV7-9 to TRBJ1-2, with 7 nucleotides matching TRBD1. The CDR3 is 13 amino acids. Germline values: CDR1 SEHNR, CDR2 FQNEAQ (reference sequence). The V and J ends lost 5 bases and 4 bases, in that order; junction bases with no gene match: 4. The DNA for the CDR3 is TGTGCCAGCAGCCGGGACAGCACCTATGGCTACACCTTC. Amino acids: CASSRDSTYGYTF.

This chain connects TRBV5-1 to TRBJ2-5; 10 bases match TRBD2. This CDR3 spans 15 amino acids. V lost 0 bases and J lost 5; bases outside the gene matches: 4. Germline-derived CDR1 and CDR2 are SGHRS and YFSETQ. Written as DNA, the CDR3 is TGCGCCAGCAGCTTGGAGGGACTAGCGTTGGAGACCCAGTACTTC. This translates into CASSLEGLALETQYF.

A few counts support this clone. The rearrangement uses TRBV5-1 and TRBJ2-7, with a weak D call TRBD1 (6 bases). The V end lost 5 bases, the J end lost 4 bases, and 10 bases lay between the germline ends. Per the germline V gene, CDR1 is SGHRS and CDR2 is YFSETQ. This CDR3 is 12 amino acids long. In nucleotides, the CDR3 is TGCGCCAGCAGGTATGGACAGTACGAGCAGTACTTC. Translating gives CASRYGQYEQYF.

The chain links TRBV5-8 to TRBJ2-1, with D unresolved. The CDR3 consists of 15 residues. Germline-derived CDR1 and CDR2 are SGHTS and YDEGEE. V was pared by 1 base and J by 2 bases, with 10 bases between. CDR3 loop: CASSLTVEPYNEQFF. The CDR3 DNA sequence: TGTGCCAGCAGCTTGACGGTGGAGCCCTACAATGAGCAGTTCTTC.

This chain links TRBV11-2 with TRBJ2-3, with D hard to call. CDR1 SGHAT and CDR2 FQNNGV come from the germline V gene. V lost 2 bases, J lost 15 bases, and 15 bases lay in between. The CDR3 has 12 amino acids. The CDR3 is CASSLMTGWSYF. CDR3 DNA: TGTGCCAGCAGCTTAATGACTGGTTGGAGCTATTTT. Complete variable domain (other parts from reference TRBV11-2 and TRBJ2-3): EAGVAQSPRYKIIEKRQSVAFWCNPISGHATLYWYQQILGQGPKLLIQFQNNGVVDDSQLPKDRFSAERLKGVDSTLKIQPAKLEDSAVYLCASSLMTGWSYFGPGTRLTVL.

This chain uses TRBV6-1 with TRBJ1-5, with 9 bases identical to TRBD1. The CDR3 totals 15 residues. CDR1 is MNHNS and CDR2 is SASEGT in the germline V gene. V shed 1 base, J shed 7 bases, and the junction held 5 bases outside the gene matches. The CDR3 DNA sequence: TGTGCCAGCAGTGAAGACAGGGGGCGACGGCAGCCCCAGCATTTT. The encoded protein is CASSEDRGRRQPQHF.

This clone was observed a single time. The chain recombines TRBV6-5 with TRBJ1-1; 8 bases are shared with TRBD1. CDR1 is MNHEY, CDR2 SVGAGI, per germline. With V trimmed by 6 bases and J by 2 bases, 5 bases remained unmatched. This CDR3 has 14 residues. DNA of the CDR3: TGTGCCAGCAGGAACAGGGGGTTAAACACTGAAGCTTTCTTT. This codes for CASRNRGLNTEAFF.

The gene calls are TRBV28 and TRBJ2-2, with D possibly matching TRBD1 (6 bases). Trimming stripped 6 bases from V and 4 bases from J, with 18 bases between. The CDR3 runs to 16 residues. The germline V gene encodes CDR1 MDHEN and CDR2 SYDVKM. CDR3 sequence reads: CASRRPGTRTTGELFF. CDR3 bases: TGTGCCAGCAGACGTCCCGGGACACGGACCACCGGGGAGCTGTTTTTT.

This clone was seen a single time. The genes are TRBV6-1 and TRBJ1-1; D not resolved. CDR1 is MNHNS, CDR2 SASEGT, per germline. The germline V and J ends were trimmed by 6 bases and 3 bases, with 11 bases remaining between them. The CDR3 covers 13 residues. CDR3 in amino acids: CASRRGRDTEAFF. The CDR3 region has the DNA TGTGCCAGCAGGCGCGGGAGGGACACTGAAGCTTTCTTT.

The V call is TRBV2, the J call TRBJ1-2; 7 bases map to TRBD1. This CDR3 is built from 15 residues. CDR1 is SNHLY, CDR2 FYNNEI, per germline. Losses at the gene ends were 2 bases for V and 7 bases for J; bases not matched to a gene: 10. In nucleotides, the CDR3 is TGTGCCAGCAGTGAAAGGACAGGTCCTGTCTCTGGCTACACCTTC. This translates into CASSERTGPVSGYTF.

This clone was observed a few times. Different DNA sequences within this sample yield the same CDR3. The chain couples TRBV6-1 to TRBJ2-6; weak D call: TRBD1 (6 bases). V lost 5 bases, J lost 1 base, and 9 bases lay in between. CDR1 MNHNS and CDR2 SASEGT come from the germline V gene. This CDR3 comprises 15 residues. The CDR3 DNA follows: TGTGCCAGCAGTACAGGGAGTTCTGGGGCCAACGTCCTGACTTTC. Its protein is CASSTGSSGANVLTF.

V and J are TRBV9 and TRBJ2-5; possibly TRBD2 for D (5 bases). Trimming took 2 bases from V and 4 from J, leaving 9 bases between them. This CDR3 spans 13 amino acids. Germline-derived CDR1 and CDR2 are SGDLS and YYNGEE. The CDR3 region has the DNA TGTGCCAGCAGCGTTACCGGGGTAGAGACCCAGTACTTC. It translates to CASSVTGVETQYF.

The chain employs TRBV5-1 and TRBJ2-5; a weak D match, TRBD2 (5 bases). V lost 1 base and J 3 bases, leaving 13 bases between the germline ends. This CDR3 has 15 residues. The germline V gene encodes CDR1 SGHRS and CDR2 YFSETQ. CDR3 region: CASSLLGKREETQYF. CDR3 sequence (DNA): TGCGCCAGCAGCTTGCTGGGGAAGAGGGAAGAGACCCAGTACTTC.

The chain uses TRBV15 and TRBJ2-6; perhaps TRBD2 as D (6 bases). CDR1 LNHNV and CDR2 YYDKDF come from the germline V gene (reference sequence). Trimming removed 8 bases at V and 4 bases at J, with 15 bases between. CDR3 length: 15 amino acids. DNA for the CDR3: TGTGCCACCTCCCAGGGAGGATACGGGGCCAACGTCCTGACTTTC. The encoded protein is CATSQGGYGANVLTF.

V usage is TRBV12-5 and J usage is TRBJ1-4, with TRBD1 matching over 9 bases. V shed 4 bases and J 7 bases; nucleotides not matched to a gene: 4. Germline CDR1 is LGHNT and CDR2 is FRNRAP. This CDR3 comprises 14 residues. In DNA form, the CDR3 reads TGTGCTAGTGGTTCAACGGACAGGGGTGAAAAACTGTTTTTT. It yields the protein CASGSTDRGEKLFF. Based on the CDR3 plus reference TRBV12-5 and TRBJ1-4, the full variable domain is DARVTQTPRHKVTEMGQEVTMRCQPILGHNTVFWYRQTMMQGLELLAYFRNRAPLDDSGMPKDRFSAEMPDATLATLKIQPSEPRDSAVYFCASGSTDRGEKLFFGSGTQLSVL.

The rearrangement joins TRBV19 to TRBJ1-2; TRBD1 is a possible D gene (5 bases). Germline loops: CDR1 LNHDA, CDR2 SQIVND (reference sequence). Trimming shortened V by 6 bases and J by 0 bases, and 17 bases separated the two germline ends. The CDR3 runs to 16 residues. As DNA, the CDR3 is TGTGCCAGTAGACACGGACACTTGACTTCTAACTATGGCTACACCTTC. Translating it yields CASRHGHLTSNYGYTF.

The CDR3 loop reads CASSFGTGDVYEQYF. CDR3 nucleotide sequence: TGTGCCAGCAGCTTCGGGACAGGGGATGTGTACGAGCAGTACTTC. This sequence joins TRBV7-2 and TRBJ2-7; TRBD1 matches 10 bases. Germline V gene sequence: CDR1 SGHTA, CDR2 FQGNSA. There are 15 residues in the CDR3. The V and J ends lost 3 bases and 4 bases, in that order; junction bases with no gene match: 6.

This clone is a singleton in its sample. The CDR3: CSVGQYEKLFF. CDR3 nucleotide sequence: TGCAGCGTTGGACAGTACGAAAAACTGTTTTTT. The genes are TRBV29-1 and TRBJ1-4, with a tentative D call TRBD1 (5 bases). V was trimmed by 4 bases and J by 8 bases, leaving 8 bases between them. The CDR3 length is 11 residues. From germline, CDR1 is SQVTM and CDR2 ANQGSEA.

This clone came up once. This rearrangement joins TRBV6-4 to TRBJ1-5; unclear D gene. CDR3 length: 18 amino acids. Trimming left V 3 bases short and J 0 bases short, with 18 bases between. Germline CDR1 reads MRHNA; CDR2 reads SNTAGT. CDR3 in amino acids: CASSELSTQLYSNQPQHF. DNA for the CDR3: TGTGCCAGCAGTGAACTGTCTACCCAACTCTATAGCAATCAGCCCCAGCATTTT.

J is TRBJ1-3 and V is TRBV19; D gene ambiguous. Deletions cut 5 bases from V and 1 base from J, with 6 bases between. Germline V gives CDR1 LNHDA, CDR2 SQIVND (reference sequence). The CDR3 runs 13 residues. The CDR3 DNA follows: TGTGCCAGTAGTTCTGTTTCTGGAAACACCATATATTTT. Translation gives CASSSVSGNTIYF.

CDR3 sequence: CASSLGAGGAQETQYF. In DNA, the CDR3 is TGTGCCAGCAGCTTAGGGGCAGGAGGGGCTCAAGAGACCCAGTACTTC. The chain joins TRBV7-6 to TRBJ2-5; weak D call: TRBD2 (6 bases). Germline-derived CDR1 and CDR2 are SGHVS and FNYEAQ. Trimming pared 1 base from V and 2 bases from J, leaving 14 bases between. This CDR3 region has 16 residues.